The subject of this entry is one TCR beta chain. Its antigen is still unknown. No qualities accompany the bases; no much larger clone lies one base away. One collaborating source in Seattle enrolled patients while the patients were actively infected and followed the patients over time throughout the course of disease. Collaborating institutions collected whole blood in K2EDTA tubes following their own protocols. For TCRbeta analysis, collaborators shipped samples as frozen whole blood, isolated PBMCs, or DNA extracted from either of those sample types. CDR1 and CDR2 are read off the germline V gene as SGHRS and YFSETQ. Clipping removes 5 bases from V and 3 bases from J, with 3 as the unmatched junction base count. Its CDR3 holds 13 amino acids, cysteine through phenylalanine. Of all the DNA, just the CDR3 is kept, 39 bases in frame from base 1. These data belong to a study of blood T cell repertoires in COVID-19 (TCRdb year 2020). General notes on the study: Collaborator samples came from the United States, Italy and Spain and covered acute and convalescent phases of COVID-19. The sample metadata nearly always contained a de-identified subject ID, COVID-19 status, age in years and sex. The repertoires were made available in a free public database intended to serve as a resource for research on the immune response to SARS-CoV-2. Deeply sampled blood TCRbeta repertoires from subjects exposed to, actively infected with, or recovered from COVID-19 were included in the dataset. HLA class I and class II types, where available, came from metadata supplied by the sample provider rather than from assay-based typing. Samples came from the ongoing ImmuneRACE study (first 160 participants) plus 1,254 subjects from 6 global collaborators. The prospective study material was composed of cDNA or gDNA derived from T cells, B-cell-depleted T cells, or PBMCs.

TCRbeta CDR3 regions were amplified from genomic DNA by means of the immunoSEQ Assay, a bias-controlled multiplex PCR. Per the original workflow: Nucleated cell counts per sample were estimated from amplification of reference gene primers within the assay. To quantify the absolute abundance of each unique TCRbeta CDR3 rearrangement, sequence reads were collapsed and filtered. For each sample, productive Simpson clonality was calculated by taking the square root of Simpson's diversity index across productive rearrangements. TCRdb obtained this table from immuneACCESS and retained in-frame rearrangements with V and J assigned. These tables miss some clones; where compared with another copy, unresolved V genes account for less than half of the shortfall, and the remainder is unexplained. Clone size and the V and J calls come from that table; the DNA yielded D and trimming. The sample includes approximately 480,000 clones, with 89% observed a single time. The biggest ten clones account for roughly 1% of the sample.

Points the paper makes about the study in general: Clinical and demographic metadata were provided uncurated, with the amount varying by source and participant.

The chain couples TRBV5-1 to TRBJ2-5, and TRBD2 matches 8 of the central bases. This sequence originates from a man aged 18 to 29 with COVID-19, enrolled during active disease. The sample was peripheral blood. In nucleotide form, the sequence is TGCGCCAGCAGGGAGCGGGGGAAAGAGACCCAGTACTTC. Translated, it reads CASRERGKETQYF.